The rows below give T cell receptor beta chains drawn from one sample of a study of neurological immune-mediated disorders. TCRdb itself ran the 5' RACE reads through MiXCR, one entry per CDR3 protein. The repertoire holds tens of thousands of distinct CDR3 sequences, with around 3.8% as singletons. Sequenced: PBMCs. Receptors were obtained from a woman aged 50 to 60 with multiple sclerosis. Each CDR3 is given without its conserved first and last residue. Each record gives: V gene, CDR3 length, J gene, CDR3 protein.

V: TRBV7-3
length: 13
J: TRBJ2-1
CDR3: ASGIPGASYNEQF

V: TRBV19
length: 12
J: TRBJ1-1
CDR3: ASSIDHGPTEAF

V: TRBV5-6
length: 14
J: TRBJ1-1
CDR3: ASSLLDRDLNTEAF

V: TRBV29-1
length: 12
J: TRBJ1-1
CDR3: SVLHSRDRGVTF

V: TRBV5-5
length: 12
J: TRBJ1-1
CDR3: ASSLRDKNTEAF

V: TRBV5-1
length: 13
J: TRBJ2-3
CDR3: ASSLLREGTDTQY

V: TRBV29-1
length: 13
J: TRBJ2-2
CDR3: SATPDPASTGELF

V: TRBV4-1
length: 16
J: TRBJ2-1
CDR3: ASSQDRGVPSGYNEQF

V: TRBV13
length: 10
J: TRBJ1-2
CDR3: ASSWGGEGYT

V: TRBV18
length: 9
J: TRBJ1-1
CDR3: ASSAESEAF

V: TRBV20-1
length: 13
J: TRBJ2-3
CDR3: SAPWGGVSTDTQY

V: TRBV4-2
length: 13
J: TRBJ2-1
CDR3: ASSQDLGEYNEQF

V: TRBV19
length: 10
J: TRBJ2-7
CDR3: ASSIDSYEQY

V: TRBV24-1
length: 14
J: TRBJ2-5
CDR3: ATSDSHRTGIETQY

V: TRBV21-1
length: 14
J: TRBJ2-2
CDR3: ASSKVLIRGSGELF

V: TRBV5-1
length: 13
J: TRBJ1-1
CDR3: ASSLGNNMNTEAF

V: TRBV7-9
length: 12
J: TRBJ2-1
CDR3: AVPQGPTYNEQF

V: TRBV7-9
length: 12
J: TRBJ1-1
CDR3: ASSLQGQVVVLS

V: TRBV11-3
length: 12
J: TRBJ2-5
CDR3: ASSPGYTQETQY

V: TRBV20-1
length: 12
J: TRBJ1-2
CDR3: SATDPQVLYGYT

V: TRBV4-1
length: 13
J: TRBJ1-5
CDR3: ASSQDGDRNQPQN

V: TRBV5-5
length: 12
J: TRBJ1-1
CDR3: ASSLAGDETEAF

V: TRBV7-2
length: 12
J: TRBJ2-5
CDR3: ASSFSGGTGWQY

V: TRBV5-1
length: 16
J: TRBJ2-5
CDR3: ASRQGLAGGLNQETQY

V: TRBV7-2
length: 12
J: TRBJ2-7
CDR3: ASSLVGLLGEQY

V: TRBV9
length: 10
J: TRBJ2-1
CDR3: ASSGVADEQF

V: TRBV6-5
length: 14
J: TRBJ2-1
CDR3: ASTSSGRAHYNEQF

V: TRBV12-3/TRBV12-4
length: 13
J: TRBJ2-1
CDR3: ASSSLIPAGNEQF

V: TRBV11-2
length: 12
J: TRBJ2-7
CDR3: ASRITGGLYEQY

V: TRBV25-1
length: 10
J: TRBJ2-3
CDR3: ASSRESDTQY

V: TRBV7-2
length: 11
J: TRBJ2-3
CDR3: ASSLVFADTQY

V: TRBV29-1
length: 9
J: TRBJ1-2
CDR3: SAGFDYGYT

V: TRBV20-1
length: 13
J: TRBJ2-3
CDR3: SARDPQEGIDTQY

V: TRBV2
length: 11
J: TRBJ2-1
CDR3: ASSEHSLKEQF

V: TRBV7-2
length: 13
J: TRBJ2-1
CDR3: ASNPFGTSGGEQF

V: TRBV4-2
length: 15
J: TRBJ2-2
CDR3: ASSQDGTSGTTGELF

V: TRBV6-1
length: 13
J: TRBJ1-1
CDR3: ASSEGSRGDAEAF

V: TRBV4-3
length: 16
J: TRBJ2-6
CDR3: ASSQEGQGETGANVLT

V: TRBV7-9
length: 12
J: TRBJ2-3
CDR3: ASRRGWQTDTQY

V: TRBV5-1
length: 15
J: TRBJ2-2
CDR3: ASSLASPGRGSGELF

V: TRBV5-1
length: 13
J: TRBJ2-2
CDR3: ASSEGLAWTGELF

V: TRBV5-6
length: 14
J: TRBJ1-5
CDR3: ASSLSGGISNQPQH

V: TRBV5-5
length: 13
J: TRBJ2-3
CDR3: ASSAQWGSTDTQY

V: TRBV12-3/TRBV12-4
length: 9
J: TRBJ2-3
CDR3: ASTMGDTQY

V: TRBV29-1
length: 11
J: TRBJ2-1
CDR3: SVGGDTYNEQF

V: TRBV6-6
length: 10
J: TRBJ2-7
CDR3: ASTTSGYEQY

V: TRBV12-3/TRBV12-4
length: 12
J: TRBJ2-4
CDR3: ASRPGLGERIQY

V: TRBV10-3
length: 13
J: TRBJ2-2
CDR3: AISQTSYHTGELF

V: TRBV7-3
length: 11
J: TRBJ2-3
CDR3: ASSLNFGDTQY

V: TRBV9
length: 13
J: TRBJ2-2
CDR3: ASSDTGSHPGELF

V: TRBV7-9
length: 13
J: TRBJ2-1
CDR3: ASSALAGVLNEQF

V: TRBV11-3
length: 12
J: TRBJ1-4
CDR3: ASSLDSLNEKLF

V: TRBV7-2
length: 12
J: TRBJ1-2
CDR3: ASSQRQGHGGYT

V: TRBV7-9
length: 11
J: TRBJ1-2
CDR3: ASSAGTDYGYT